The T cell receptor beta chain described here comes from a study of T cell responses to AZD1222 COVID-19 vaccine. Clones were read by immunoSEQ multiplex PCR, and TCRdb kept only the in-frame ones, dropping some. The table includes around 110,000 clones, roughly 90% detected once. To note about this clone: Its cognate antigen is unknown.

Study-wide results and caveats: Of the AZD1222 recipients, only 5 or 6 were seropositive at baseline.

The ends lost 1 base at V and 0 bases at J; junction bases unmatched: 4. The CDR3 covers 16 residues. The germline V gene has CDR1 KGHSH and CDR2 LQKENI. The chain joins TRBV18 to TRBJ2-3, with 7 nucleotides matching TRBD2. The specimen was peripheral blood, collected on day 0 of AZD1222 vaccination. The receptor comes from an adult in good health. CDR3 sequence (DNA): TGTGCCAGCTCACCACAGGCGGGGGTTAGCACAGATACGCAGTATTTT. Its protein is CASSPQAGVSTDTQYF.